The 21 T cell receptor beta chains below were found in one sample sequenced in a study of CD8+ T cells in alopecia areata. Treatment in this sample: oral pan-JAK inhibitor, 5-10 mg twice daily. Extraction of RNA preceded its reverse transcription into cDNA, which served as the sequencing template. Assay used: immunoSEQ multiplex PCR; TCRdb lists only in-frame clones, some missing. The table records 75,000 to 80,000 clones, approximately 64% of them present only once. The sample consisted of CD8+ T cells sorted from blood, taken at week 24, from a patient treated with tofacitinib. Receptor source: a human donor with alopecia areata.

This clone occurred a few times. The chain recombines TRBV7-6 with TRBJ2-1; D gene unclear. This CDR3 has 14 residues. Trimming cost V 3 bases and J 5 bases, with 11 bases left between them. From germline, CDR1 is SGHVS and CDR2 FNYEAQ. CDR3 residues: CASSFQNKHNEQFF. Here the CDR3 DNA reads TGTGCCAGCAGCTTTCAGAACAAGCACAATGAGCAGTTCTTC.

This clone showed up just a few times. The V and J genes are TRBV5-1 and TRBJ1-1; D gene uncertain. The V end lost 0 bases, the J end lost 7 bases, and 13 bases lay between the germline ends. The germline CDR1 and CDR2 sequences are SGHRS and YFSETQ. The CDR3 contains 14 residues. The CDR3 DNA reads TGCGCCAGCAGCTTGGTCATGTTTGGACTTGAAGCTTTCTTT. It codes for CASSLVMFGLEAFF.

The rearrangement links TRBV27 to TRBJ2-5; TRBD1 matches 11 bases. The V gene end was trimmed by 3 bases and the J gene end by 5 bases; junction bases not matched to a gene: 8. CDR3 length: 16 amino acids. Germline V gene sequence: CDR1 MNHEY, CDR2 SMNVEV (reference sequence). CDR3 sequence reads: CASSFRTGGPRETQYF. CDR3 nucleotides: TGTGCCAGCAGTTTTCGGACAGGGGGCCCGCGGGAGACCCAGTACTTC.

This clone has just a few counts. V usage is TRBV20-1 and J usage is TRBJ1-1; tentatively, D is TRBD1 (5 bases). Germline CDR1 and CDR2: DFQATT and SNEGSKA (reference sequence). V lost 5 bases and J 4 bases, leaving 8 bases between the germline ends. The CDR3 has 11 residues. The CDR3 coding sequence is TGCAGTGCTTTAGGGGTCACTGAAGCTTTCTTT. Its translation: CSALGVTEAFF.

In regard to this clone: Distinct nucleotide sequences in the sample also encode this CDR3. This chain links TRBV4-3 with TRBJ2-3; no clear D gene. Germline V gene sequence: CDR1 LGHNA, CDR2 YSLEER. With 0 bases removed from V and 0 bases from J, the gap between germline ends came to 7 bases. The CDR3 length is 15 residues. CDR3 DNA: TGCGCCAGCAGCCAAGACTCGACTAGCACAGATACGCAGTATTTT. This gives the protein CASSQDSTSTDTQYF.

The rearrangement uses TRBV7-9 and TRBJ2-3; 8 bases line up with TRBD2. Losses at the gene ends were 8 bases for V and 4 bases for J; bases not matched to a gene: 5. Germline V CDR1 and CDR2: SEHNR, FQNEAQ (reference sequence). The CDR3 is 13 residues long. This CDR3 reads CASHRGGSDTQYF. The DNA for the CDR3 is TGTGCCAGCCACCGGGGGGGATCAGATACGCAGTATTTT.

With regard to this clone: Other DNA variants within this sample encode the same CDR3. This sequence joins TRBV19 and TRBJ1-1, with D unclear. The CDR3 has 11 residues. Trimming stripped 5 bases from V and 0 bases from J, with 1 base between. Germline CDR1 LNHDA, CDR2 SQIVND (reference sequence). CDR3: CASSLNTEAFF. CDR3 nucleotides: TGTGCCAGTAGTTTGAACACTGAAGCTTTCTTT.

This rearrangement joins TRBV19 to TRBJ1-5, with D tentatively TRBD1 (5 bases). The CDR3 is made up of 16 amino acids. Trimming took 3 bases from V and 7 from J, leaving 19 bases between them. Germline V lookup: CDR1 LNHDA, CDR2 SQIVND (reference sequence). CDR3 in amino acids: CASSMGAAGIFQPQHF. CDR3 DNA: TGTGCCAGTAGTATGGGTGCGGCAGGGATCTTCCAGCCCCAGCATTTT.

In the case of this clone: Mismatch with germline at one junction end may stem from a read error. V gene TRBV14 combines with J gene TRBJ1-4; no definite D call. Looked up from germline, CDR1 is SGHDN and CDR2 is FVKESK. The CDR3 totals 15 residues. The CDR3 sequence: CASSQGNPTDEKLFF. As DNA, the CDR3 is TGTGCCAGCAGCCAAGGGAATCCAACTGATGAAAAACTGTTTTTT.

The chain joins TRBV28 to TRBJ1-1; D remains unclear. Per germline, CDR1 MDHEN and CDR2 SYDVKM. The V gene lost 5 bases and the J gene lost 7 bases, with 5 bases spanning the gap. The length of the CDR3 is 10 residues. CDR3 region: CASSTYEAFF. DNA for the CDR3: TGTGCCAGCAGTACCTATGAAGCTTTCTTT.

A word on this clone: At one of its ends the junction is not consistent with the germline gene, which may arise from a read error. V usage is TRBV7-2 and J usage is TRBJ2-2; TRBD1 agrees at 7 bases. The CDR3 is 16 amino acids. The germline CDR1 and CDR2 sequences are SGHTA and FQGNSA. CDR3 nucleotides: TGCGCCAGCAGCCAGGATGGGACAGCAGGGTCCGGGGAGCTGTTTTTT. Its translation is CASSQDGTAGSGELFF.

The rearrangement uses TRBV4-3 and TRBJ2-7; D remains ambiguous. V lost 2 bases to trimming and J lost 4 bases, with 9 bases between them. The CDR3 covers 13 residues. Looked up from germline, CDR1 is LGHNA and CDR2 is YSLEER. The CDR3 reads CASSQFEDYEQYF. The CDR3 DNA sequence: TGCGCCAGCAGCCAATTTGAAGATTACGAGCAGTACTTC.

This clone showed up many times. The CDR3 DNA follows: TGTGCCAGCAGCCAAGATAAACAAGACAGGGGGAATGGCTACACCTTC. Its translation is CASSQDKQDRGNGYTF. V and J are TRBV4-2 and TRBJ1-2, with 9 bases fitting TRBD1. J gave up 6 bases and V 0 bases, and 8 bases lay outside the gene matches. The CDR3 spans 16 residues. The germline V gene encodes CDR1 LGHNA and CDR2 YNFKEQ.

J is TRBJ1-1 and V is TRBV27, with a tentative D call TRBD1 (5 bases). V dropped 7 bases and J dropped 9 bases, with 12 bases sitting between them. Germline assignment: CDR1 MNHEY and CDR2 SMNVEV (reference sequence). The CDR3 length is 11 residues. In DNA form, the CDR3 reads TGTGCCAGCACAGGAGGGGAACAAGCTTTCTTT. Translating gives CASTGGEQAFF.

This sequence joins TRBV30 and TRBJ1-1, with D perhaps matching TRBD1 (6 bases). The V end lost 2 bases, the J end lost 8 bases, and 9 bases lay between the germline ends. This CDR3 contains 11 residues. Germline-derived CDR1 and CDR2 are GTSNPN and SVGIG (reference sequence). The CDR3 loop reads CAWSPGTEAFF. The DNA for the CDR3 is TGTGCCTGGAGTCCGGGGACAGAAGCTTTCTTT. The variable domain in full, completed from reference TRBV30 and TRBJ1-1, reads SQTIHQWPATLVQPVGSPLSLECTVEGTSNPNLYWYRQAAGRGLQLLFYSVGIGQISSEVPQNLSASRPQDRQFILSSKKLLLSDSGFYLCAWSPGTEAFFGQGTRLTVV.

In its sample, this clone was seen once. The rearrangement joins TRBV27 to TRBJ2-7, with TRBD1 identical over 7 bases. The CDR3 has 13 residues. CDR1 and CDR2 from the germline V gene are MNHEY and SMNVEV (reference sequence). The ends lost 4 bases at V and 2 bases at J; junction bases unmatched: 2. This CDR3 reads CASSYDRAYEQYF. The CDR3 bases are TGTGCCAGCAGTTACGACAGGGCCTACGAGCAGTACTTC.

The rearrangement uses TRBV4-1 and TRBJ2-3; TRBD2 matches 10 bases. In germline, CDR1 is MGHRA, CDR2 YSYEKL. The junction had 11 bases not matched to a gene; V was cut back by 4 bases and J by 4 bases. This CDR3 region has 17 residues. This CDR3 reads CASSPVGTSARPDTQYF. The CDR3 nucleotides are TGCGCCAGCAGCCCCGTGGGGACTAGCGCACGACCAGATACGCAGTATTTT.

Details on this clone: One end of the junction fails to match germline, which may point to a read error. The chain combines TRBV5-4 with TRBJ2-3, with TRBD1 matching 8 bases. The CDR3 is made up of 15 amino acids. CDR1 and CDR2 from the germline V gene are SGHNT and YYREEE (reference sequence). The chain's CDR3 is CASSQDRGGADTQYF. The CDR3, as DNA: TGCGCCAGCAGCCAAGACAGGGGCGGGGCAGATACGCAGTATTTT.

In its sample, this clone was seen a few times. The chain couples TRBV29-1 to TRBJ2-3, with TRBD2 matching 9 bases. CDR3 size: 14 residues. Germline V CDR1 and CDR2: SQVTM, ANQGSEA. After removal of 5 bases from V and 2 bases from J, the junction contained 5 bases not matched to a gene. The CDR3 coding sequence is TGCAGCGTTAGCGGGGGGAGTTACACAGATACGCAGTATTTT. It encodes CSVSGGSYTDTQYF.

The rearrangement uses TRBV7-6 and TRBJ2-3; D is uncertain. V was clipped by 3 bases and J by 6 bases, with 13 bases between them. The CDR3 is made up of 14 amino acids. The germline V gene has CDR1 SGHVS and CDR2 FNYEAQ. The DNA of the CDR3 is TGTGCCAGCAGCTTGGAAAGGTCGATTGATACGCAGTATTTT. Encoded protein: CASSLERSIDTQYF.

This clone was detected only a few times. The chain combines TRBV5-6 with TRBJ2-7, with unresolved D. CDR3 length equals 14 residues. Germline lookup yields CDR1 SGHDT and CDR2 YYEEEE. V shed 4 bases and J shed 6 bases, with 17 bases lying between them. CDR3 DNA: TGTGCCAGCAGCCTGGGGATAGACGGAATCGAGCAGTACTTC. Amino acid sequence: CASSLGIDGIEQYF.